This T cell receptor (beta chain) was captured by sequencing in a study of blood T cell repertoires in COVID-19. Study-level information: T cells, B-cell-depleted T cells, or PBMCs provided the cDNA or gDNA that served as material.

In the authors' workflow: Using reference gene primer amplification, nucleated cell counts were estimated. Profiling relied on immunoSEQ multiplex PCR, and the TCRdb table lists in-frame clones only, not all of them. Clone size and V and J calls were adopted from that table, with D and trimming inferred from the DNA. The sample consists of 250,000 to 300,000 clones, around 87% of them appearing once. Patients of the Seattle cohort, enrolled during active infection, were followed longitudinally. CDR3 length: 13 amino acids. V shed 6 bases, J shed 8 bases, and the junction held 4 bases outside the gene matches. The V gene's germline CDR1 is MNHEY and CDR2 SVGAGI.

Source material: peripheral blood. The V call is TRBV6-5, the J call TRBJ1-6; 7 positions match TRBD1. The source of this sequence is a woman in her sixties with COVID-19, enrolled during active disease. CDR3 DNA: TGTGCCAGCAGCGGGACAGACTATTCACCCCTCCACTTT. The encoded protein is CASSGTDYSPLHF.